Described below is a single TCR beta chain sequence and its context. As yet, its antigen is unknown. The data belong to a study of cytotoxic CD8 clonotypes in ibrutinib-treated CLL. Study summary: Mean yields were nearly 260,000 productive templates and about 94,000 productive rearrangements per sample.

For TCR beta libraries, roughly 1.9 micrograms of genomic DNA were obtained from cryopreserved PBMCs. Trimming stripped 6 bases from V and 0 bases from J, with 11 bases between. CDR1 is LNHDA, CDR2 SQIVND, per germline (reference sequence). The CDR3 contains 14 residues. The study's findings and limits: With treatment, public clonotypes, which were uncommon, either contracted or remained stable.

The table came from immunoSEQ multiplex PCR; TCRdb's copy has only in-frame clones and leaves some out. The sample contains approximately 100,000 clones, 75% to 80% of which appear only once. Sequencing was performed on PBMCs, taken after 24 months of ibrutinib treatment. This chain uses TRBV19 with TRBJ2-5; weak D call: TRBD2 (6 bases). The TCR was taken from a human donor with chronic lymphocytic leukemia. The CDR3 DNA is TGTGCCAGTAGGCGGAGCGGGTACCAAGAGACCCAGTACTTC. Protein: CASRRSGYQETQYF.